The clone carrying this TCR beta chain was observed a few times. Its antigen is currently unknown. These data are taken from a study of shared clonotypes between healthy human individuals. Unsorted PBMC contributed approximately 280 ng DNA, approximately 30,000 T cell genomes, to each replicate PCR. As handled by the study authors: Filtering differed because ImmunoSEQ produced junction-only sequences that carried no quality scores. Sequencing was performed with immunoSEQ multiplex PCR; in TCRdb, only in-frame clones are kept and a portion is missing. V and J calls and clone size follow that table, whereas D and trimming were derived from the DNA. The table lists 450,000 to 500,000 clones, 70% to 80% of them singletons. Healthy HIV-negative adults without recent acute infections or vaccinations served as donors. This CDR3 region has 16 residues. Germline V gene lookup returns CDR1 SGHTA and CDR2 FQGNSA. J was trimmed by 1 base and V by 1 base; bases with no gene match: 6.

Overall study results and limits: Only blood was sampled; tissue repertoires likely differ.

The specimen sequenced was PBMCs. This TCR was sampled from a middle-aged woman in good health. Some clones in this sample may be carry-over from other donors' samples. The chain couples TRBV7-2 to TRBJ2-7; 8 bases map to TRBD1. CDR3 amino acids: CASSLVAGGSSYEQYF. In DNA, the CDR3 is TGTGCCAGCAGCTTAGTGGCAGGGGGCTCATCCTACGAGCAGTACTTC. Drawing the rest from reference TRBV7-2 and TRBJ2-7, the complete variable domain is GAGVSQSPSNKVTEKGKDVELRCDPISGHTALYWYRQSLGQGLEFLIYFQGNSAPDKSGLPSDRFSAERTGGSVSTLTIQRTQQEDSAVYLCASSLVAGGSSYEQYFGPGTRLTVT.